Described below is a single T cell receptor beta chain sequence and its context. Its antigen is not known. Assay used: immunoSEQ multiplex PCR; TCRdb lists only in-frame clones, some missing. The sample consists of around 100,000 clones, about 83% of them appearing once. This entry comes from a study of T cell responses to AZD1222 COVID-19 vaccine. Study in general: Second-dose intervals near 4 or 12 weeks were combined. Study findings and constraints: Among AZD1222 vaccinees, only six or seven were seropositive at baseline. Clonal diversity may have been underestimated, and the donors were mostly white British, with more females than males.

The CDR3 sequence is 14 residues long. Between the trimmed V and J ends, which lost 4 bases and 3 bases, there was a span of 12 bases. Germline-derived CDR1 and CDR2 are SGHDN and FVKESK. The sample was peripheral blood, taken on day 0 of AZD1222 vaccination. The receptor's source is an adult in good health. The chain is built from TRBV14 and TRBJ1-2; D perhaps matches TRBD1 (6 bases). The chain's CDR3 is CASSPRQADYGYTF. The CDR3 region has the DNA TGTGCCAGCAGCCCTAGACAGGCTGACTATGGCTACACCTTC.